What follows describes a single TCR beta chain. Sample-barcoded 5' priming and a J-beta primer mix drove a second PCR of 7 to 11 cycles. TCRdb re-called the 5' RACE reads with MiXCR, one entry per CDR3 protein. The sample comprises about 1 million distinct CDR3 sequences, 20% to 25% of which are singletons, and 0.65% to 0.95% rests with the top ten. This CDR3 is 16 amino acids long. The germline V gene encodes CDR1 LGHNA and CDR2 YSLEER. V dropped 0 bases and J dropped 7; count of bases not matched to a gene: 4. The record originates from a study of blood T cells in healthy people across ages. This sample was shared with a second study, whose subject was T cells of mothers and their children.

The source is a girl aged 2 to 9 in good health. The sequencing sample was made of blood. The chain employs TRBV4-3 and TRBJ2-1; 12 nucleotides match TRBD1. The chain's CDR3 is CASSQDLGQGANEQFF. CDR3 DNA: TGCGCCAGCAGCCAAGATCTGGGACAGGGGGCGAATGAGCAGTTCTTC.